The sequence of this T cell receptor beta chain was determined in a study of blood T cell repertoires in COVID-19. Study as a whole: Acute and convalescent COVID-19 samples came from the United States, Italy and Spain.

Germline V lookup: CDR1 SGHNT, CDR2 YYREEE (reference sequence). With 2 bases removed from V and 0 bases from J, the gap between germline ends came to 12 bases. The length of the CDR3 is 16 residues. Original processing notes: From reference gene primer amplification, estimates of nucleated cell counts were derived. Method: immunoSEQ multiplex PCR; TCRdb's copy keeps in-frame clones and lacks some. V and J calls plus clone size are reproduced from that table; the DNA served to infer D and trimming. The table includes 110,000 to 150,000 clones, roughly 80% detected once. This TCR was recovered from a human donor in a cohort sampled during active COVID-19. J is TRBJ2-1 and V is TRBV5-4; D may be TRBD1 (5 bases). The sequenced material came from peripheral blood. The CDR3, as DNA: TGTGCCAGCAGCTTCTCAACTGGGGCCTCCTACAATGAGCAGTTCTTC. Amino acids: CASSFSTGASYNEQFF.